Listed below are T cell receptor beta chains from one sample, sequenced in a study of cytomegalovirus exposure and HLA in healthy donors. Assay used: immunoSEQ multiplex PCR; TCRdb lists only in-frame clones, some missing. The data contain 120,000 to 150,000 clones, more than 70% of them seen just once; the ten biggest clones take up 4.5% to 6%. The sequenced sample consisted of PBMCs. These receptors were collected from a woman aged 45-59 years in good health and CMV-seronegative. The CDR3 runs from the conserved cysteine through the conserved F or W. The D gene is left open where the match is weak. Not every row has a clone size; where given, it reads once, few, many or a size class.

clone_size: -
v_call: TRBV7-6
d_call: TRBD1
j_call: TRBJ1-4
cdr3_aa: CASSPTGGVEKLFF
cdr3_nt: TGTGCCAGCAGCCCTACAGGGGGTGTGGAAAAACTGTTTTTT

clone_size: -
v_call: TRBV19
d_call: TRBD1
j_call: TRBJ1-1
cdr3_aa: CASTQGGQASVSFF
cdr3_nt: TGTGCCAGTACCCAAGGAGGACAGGCCTCGGTATCTTTCTTT

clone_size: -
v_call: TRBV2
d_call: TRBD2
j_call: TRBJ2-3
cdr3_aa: CASSRGTSGVSDTQYF
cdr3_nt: TGTGCCAGCAGTCGGGGCACTAGCGGGGTTTCAGATACGCAGTATTTT

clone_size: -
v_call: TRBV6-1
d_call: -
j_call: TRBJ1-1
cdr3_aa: CASSDTGGATEEAFF
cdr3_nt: TGTGCCAGCAGTGATACCGGTGGAGCTACCGAAGAAGCTTTCTTT

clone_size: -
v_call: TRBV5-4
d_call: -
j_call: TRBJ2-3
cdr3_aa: CASSLAAGAPDTQYF
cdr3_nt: TGTGCCAGCAGCTTGGCGGCGGGGGCCCCAGATACGCAGTATTTT

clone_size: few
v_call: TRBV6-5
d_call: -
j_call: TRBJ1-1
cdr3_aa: CASSYGSGNMNTEAFF
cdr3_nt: TGTGCCAGCAGTTACGGGTCAGGAAACATGAACACTGAAGCTTTCTTT

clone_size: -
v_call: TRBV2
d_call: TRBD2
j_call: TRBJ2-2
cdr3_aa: CASSKRGGHSGELFF
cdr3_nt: TGTGCCAGCAGTAAGCGGGGGGGCCATTCCGGGGAGCTGTTTTTT

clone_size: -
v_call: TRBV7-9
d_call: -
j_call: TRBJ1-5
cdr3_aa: CASSLDTQPQHF
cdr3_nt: TGTGCCAGCAGCTTAGACACCCAGCCCCAGCATTTT

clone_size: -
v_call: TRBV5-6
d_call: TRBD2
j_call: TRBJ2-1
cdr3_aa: CASSAMLAGGRNEQFF
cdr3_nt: TGTGCCAGCAGCGCGATGCTAGCGGGGGGCCGGAATGAGCAGTTCTTC

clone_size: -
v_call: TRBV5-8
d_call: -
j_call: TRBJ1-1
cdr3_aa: CASSLVRGNTEAFF
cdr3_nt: TGTGCCAGCAGCTTGGTGCGGGGTAACACTGAAGCTTTCTTT

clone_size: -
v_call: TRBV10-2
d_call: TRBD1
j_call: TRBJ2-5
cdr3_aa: CASTEDRAGETQYF
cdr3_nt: TGCGCCAGCACTGAGGACAGGGCAGGGGAGACCCAGTACTTC

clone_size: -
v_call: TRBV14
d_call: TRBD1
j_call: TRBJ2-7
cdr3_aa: CASSPGTGAYEQYF
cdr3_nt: TGTGCCAGCAGCCCTGGTACAGGGGCGTACGAGCAGTACTTC

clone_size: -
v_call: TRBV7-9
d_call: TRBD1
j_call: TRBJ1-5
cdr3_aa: CASSSGTGVGDQPQHF
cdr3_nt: TGTGCCAGCAGTTCCGGGACAGGGGTAGGTGATCAGCCCCAGCATTTT

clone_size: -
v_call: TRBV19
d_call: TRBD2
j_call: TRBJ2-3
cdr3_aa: CASSKGLAGGFSPTDTQYF
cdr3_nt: TGTGCCAGTAGTAAAGGACTAGCGGGGGGGTTCTCCCCCACAGATACGCAGTATTTT

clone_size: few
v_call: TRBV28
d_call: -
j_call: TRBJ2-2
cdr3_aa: CASSFLEAGELFF
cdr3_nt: TGTGCCAGCAGTTTCCTAGAGGCCGGGGAGCTGTTTTTT

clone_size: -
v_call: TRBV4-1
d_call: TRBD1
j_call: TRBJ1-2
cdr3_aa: CASSHSQGLSYGYTF
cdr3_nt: TGCGCCAGCAGCCATTCACAGGGGTTAAGTTATGGCTACACCTTC

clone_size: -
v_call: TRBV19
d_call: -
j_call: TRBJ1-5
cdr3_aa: CASSIKLGSNQPQHF
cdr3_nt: TGTGCCAGTAGTATTAAGCTCGGGAGCAATCAGCCCCAGCATTTT

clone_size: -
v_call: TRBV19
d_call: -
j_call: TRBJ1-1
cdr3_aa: CASREQTNTEAFF
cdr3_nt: TGTGCCAGTAGAGAACAAACGAACACTGAAGCTTTCTTT

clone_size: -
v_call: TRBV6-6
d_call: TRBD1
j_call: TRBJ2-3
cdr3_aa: CASLDRWADTQYF
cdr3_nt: TGTGCCAGCCTGGACAGGTGGGCAGATACGCAGTATTTT

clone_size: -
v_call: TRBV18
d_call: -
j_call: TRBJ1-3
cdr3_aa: CASSRYMESGNTIYF
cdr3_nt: TGTGCCAGCTCGCGCTACATGGAGTCTGGAAACACCATATATTTT

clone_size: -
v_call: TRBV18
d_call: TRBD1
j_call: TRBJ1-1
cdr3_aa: CASSLAQGGRMNTEAFF
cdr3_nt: TGTGCCAGCTCACTTGCACAGGGGGGTCGGATGAACACTGAAGCTTTCTTT

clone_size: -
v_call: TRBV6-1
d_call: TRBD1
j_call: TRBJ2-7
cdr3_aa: CASRATGVYEQYF
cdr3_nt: TGTGCCAGCAGGGCGACAGGGGTCTACGAGCAGTACTTC

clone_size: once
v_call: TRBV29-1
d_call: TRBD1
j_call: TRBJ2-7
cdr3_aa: CSVSGQATYEQYF
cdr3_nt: TGCAGCGTGTCAGGACAGGCCACCTACGAGCAGTACTTC

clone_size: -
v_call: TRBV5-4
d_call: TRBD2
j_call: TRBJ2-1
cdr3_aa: CAITKTRGGPREQFF
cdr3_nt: TGTGCCATCACCAAGACCCGGGGGGGGCCTAGAGAGCAGTTCTTC

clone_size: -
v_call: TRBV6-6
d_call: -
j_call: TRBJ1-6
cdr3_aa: CASSYSDSQGSPLHF
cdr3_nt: TGTGCCAGCAGTTACTCTGACAGCCAGGGGTCACCCCTCCACTTT

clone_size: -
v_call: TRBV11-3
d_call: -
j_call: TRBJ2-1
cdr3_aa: CASSLGGMNEQFF
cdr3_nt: TGTGCCAGCAGCTTAGGAGGAATGAATGAGCAGTTCTTC

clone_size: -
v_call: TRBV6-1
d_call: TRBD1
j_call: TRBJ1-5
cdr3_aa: CASSETDRGARQPQHF
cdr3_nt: TGTGCCAGCAGTGAGACCGACAGGGGGGCTCGGCAGCCCCAGCATTTT

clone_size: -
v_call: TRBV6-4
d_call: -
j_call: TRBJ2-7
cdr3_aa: CASSDSGGLINRDNPYEQYF
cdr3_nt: TGTGCCAGCAGTGACTCAGGCGGCCTGATCAACCGGGACAATCCGTACGAGCAGTACTTC

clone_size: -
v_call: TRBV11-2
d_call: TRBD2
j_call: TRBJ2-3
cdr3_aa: CASSLVLAGGTDTQYF
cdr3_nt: TGTGCCAGCAGCTTAGTCCTAGCGGGGGGGACAGATACGCAGTATTTT

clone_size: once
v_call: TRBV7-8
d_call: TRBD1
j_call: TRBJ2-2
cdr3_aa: CASSLPGTGHTVNTGELFF
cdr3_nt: TGTGCCAGCAGCTTACCCGGGACAGGGCACACCGTTAACACCGGGGAGCTGTTTTTT

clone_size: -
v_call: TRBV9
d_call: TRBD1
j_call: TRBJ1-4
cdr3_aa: CASSVEGRGHEKLFF
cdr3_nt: TGTGCCAGCAGCGTAGAGGGCAGGGGGCATGAAAAACTGTTTTTT

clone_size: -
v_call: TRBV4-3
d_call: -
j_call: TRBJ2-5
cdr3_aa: CASSQEGRGGETQYF
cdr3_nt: TGCGCCAGCAGCCAAGAAGGTCGGGGTGGGGAGACCCAGTACTTC

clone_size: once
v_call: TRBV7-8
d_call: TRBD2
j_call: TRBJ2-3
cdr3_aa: CASSQPGLAETDTQYF
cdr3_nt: TGTGCCAGCAGCCAACCGGGACTAGCGGAGACAGATACGCAGTATTTT

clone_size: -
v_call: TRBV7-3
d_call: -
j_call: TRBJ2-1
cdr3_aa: CASSSNPGGNNEQFF
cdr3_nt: TGTGCCAGCAGCTCAAATCCCGGGGGTAACAATGAGCAGTTCTTC

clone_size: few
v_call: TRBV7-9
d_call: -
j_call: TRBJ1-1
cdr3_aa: CASSLSTGPNTEAFF
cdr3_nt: TGTGCCAGCAGCTTATCGACAGGACCGAACACTGAAGCTTTCTTT

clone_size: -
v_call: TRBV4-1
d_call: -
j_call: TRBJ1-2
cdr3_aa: CASSPPLPRGGSNYGYTF
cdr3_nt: TGCGCCAGCAGCCCGCCCCTCCCCAGGGGTGGCAGTAACTATGGCTACACCTTC

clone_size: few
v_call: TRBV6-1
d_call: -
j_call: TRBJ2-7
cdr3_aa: CASSVASVFYEQYF
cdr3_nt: TGTGCCAGCAGTGTGGCTAGCGTTTTCTACGAGCAGTACTTC

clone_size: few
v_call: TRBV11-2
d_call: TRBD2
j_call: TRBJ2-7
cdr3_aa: CASSLGSRLAGAYEQYF
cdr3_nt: TGTGCCAGCAGCTTAGGGTCTAGACTAGCGGGGGCCTACGAGCAGTACTTC

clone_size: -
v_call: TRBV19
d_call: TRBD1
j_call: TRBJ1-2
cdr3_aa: CASSIDRQGDGYTF
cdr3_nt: TGTGCCAGTAGTATAGATCGACAGGGAGATGGCTACACCTTC

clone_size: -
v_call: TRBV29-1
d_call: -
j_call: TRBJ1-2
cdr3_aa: CSLPDRSYGYTF
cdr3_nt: TGCAGCCTACCCGACAGGAGCTATGGCTACACCTTC

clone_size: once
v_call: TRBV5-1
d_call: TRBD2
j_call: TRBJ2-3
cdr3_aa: CASSSGTSSTDTQYF
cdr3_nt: TGCGCCAGCAGCTCCGGGACTAGCTCCACAGATACGCAGTATTTT

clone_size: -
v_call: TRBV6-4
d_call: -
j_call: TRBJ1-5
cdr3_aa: CASSEGGGNQPQHF
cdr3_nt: TGTGCCAGCAGTGAAGGGGGAGGGAATCAGCCCCAGCATTTT

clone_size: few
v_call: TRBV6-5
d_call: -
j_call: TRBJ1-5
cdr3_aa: CASRGPNQPQHF
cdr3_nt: TGTGCCAGCAGGGGGCCTAATCAGCCCCAGCATTTT

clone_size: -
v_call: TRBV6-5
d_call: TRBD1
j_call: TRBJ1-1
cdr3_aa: CASGVDRGTEAFF
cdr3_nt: TGTGCCAGCGGAGTGGACAGGGGGACTGAAGCTTTCTTT

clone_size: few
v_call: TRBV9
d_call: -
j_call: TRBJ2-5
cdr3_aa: CASSVDSGWETQYF
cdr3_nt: TGTGCCAGCAGCGTAGATTCCGGGTGGGAGACCCAGTACTTC

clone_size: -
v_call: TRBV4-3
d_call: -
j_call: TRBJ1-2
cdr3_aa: CASSQDLLGEGGYTF
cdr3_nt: TGCGCCAGCAGCCAAGATCTTTTGGGAGAAGGTGGCTACACCTTC